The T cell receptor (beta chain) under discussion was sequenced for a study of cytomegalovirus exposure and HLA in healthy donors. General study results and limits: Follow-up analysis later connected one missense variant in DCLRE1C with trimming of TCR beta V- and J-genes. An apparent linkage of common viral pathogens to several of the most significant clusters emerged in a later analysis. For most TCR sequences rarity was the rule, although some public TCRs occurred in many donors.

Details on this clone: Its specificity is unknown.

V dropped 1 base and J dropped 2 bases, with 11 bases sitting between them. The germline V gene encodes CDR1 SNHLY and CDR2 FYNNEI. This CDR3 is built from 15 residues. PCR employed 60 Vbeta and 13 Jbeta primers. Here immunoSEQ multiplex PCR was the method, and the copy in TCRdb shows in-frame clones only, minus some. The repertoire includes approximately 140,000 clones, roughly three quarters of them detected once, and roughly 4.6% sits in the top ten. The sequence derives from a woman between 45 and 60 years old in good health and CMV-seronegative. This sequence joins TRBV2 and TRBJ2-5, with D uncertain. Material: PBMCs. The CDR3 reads CASSEEAYGQETQYF. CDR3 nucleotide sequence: TGTGCCAGCAGTGAAGAAGCGTATGGGCAAGAGACCCAGTACTTC.